Listed below are T cell receptor beta chains from one sample, sequenced in a study of shared clonotypes between healthy human individuals. The protocol was immunoSEQ multiplex PCR, while the TCRdb copy is restricted to in-frame clones and leaves out a portion. The sample has hundreds of thousands of clones; roughly 70% are singletons. Sequencing was performed on memory CD4+ T cells sorted from blood. Every receptor here comes from a woman aged 25 to 39 in good health. Each CDR3 is given without its conserved first and last residue.

V: TRBV2; length: 13; J: TRBJ1-1; CDR3: ASRREQGTPTEAF
V: TRBV20-1; length: 8; J: TRBJ1-5; CDR3: SARSDPQH
V: TRBV20-1; length: 8; J: TRBJ2-7; CDR3: SAGPYEQY
V: TRBV5-1; length: 16; J: TRBJ2-3; CDR3: ASSSRQTGLAGGDTQY
V: TRBV27; length: 15; J: TRBJ2-1; CDR3: ASSRPGTGKPGNEQF
V: TRBV5-4; length: 12; J: TRBJ1-6; CDR3: ASSSLLDNSPLH
V: TRBV5-6; length: 11; J: TRBJ2-3; CDR3: ASSLYSGDTQY
V: TRBV6-1; length: 15; J: TRBJ2-6; CDR3: ASSEAEGAGGANVLT
V: TRBV10-2; length: 12; J: TRBJ2-7; CDR3: ASSEGTGIYEQY
V: TRBV10-2; length: 12; J: TRBJ2-5; CDR3: ASGSTGVLETQY
V: TRBV11-2; length: 12; J: TRBJ1-5; CDR3: ASSQFYSNQPQH
V: TRBV28; length: 14; J: TRBJ1-1; CDR3: ASSSAQGRGGAEAF
V: TRBV19; length: 12; J: TRBJ2-2; CDR3: ASRTSGNTGELF
V: TRBV5-1; length: 16; J: TRBJ1-1; CDR3: ASASRIGTGGRNTEAF
V: TRBV5-1; length: 14; J: TRBJ2-6; CDR3: ASSLEPHSGANVLT